This T cell receptor (beta chain) was recorded in a study of a mutant IDH1 vaccine in newly diagnosed glioma. Study results and limitations: Top peripheral T cell clonotype shifts appeared unrelated to pseudoprogression.

The length of the CDR3 is 14 residues. Germline assignment: CDR1 MNHNS and CDR2 SASEGT. The ends lost 7 bases at V and 4 bases at J; junction bases unmatched: 7. Time point in this sample: week 5, during vaccination. Every vaccination contained 300 ug of the mutant IDH1 20-mer peptide and was paired with topical imiquimod. Donors' newly diagnosed IDH1-mutant WHO grade 3 or 4 astrocytomas lacked nuclear ATRX. As regards this clone: What it recognizes is unknown.

TCRdb keeps only in-frame clones here, not all; method: immunoSEQ multiplex PCR. The table has about 36,000 clones, 81% seen once. Sequences were derived from PBMCs, sampled from a glioma patient whose treatment included an IDH1 peptide vaccine. This chain uses TRBV6-1 with TRBJ1-1, with 9 positions matching TRBD1. This sequence was found in a man aged 45-65 years with glioma. This chain's CDR3 is CASTDRGLGTEAFF. CDR3 sequence (DNA): TGTGCCAGCACGGACAGGGGATTGGGCACTGAAGCTTTCTTT.